Here is one TCR beta chain with its context. Antigen unknown. The record originates from a study of T cell repertoires in cytomegalovirus infection. Study summary: A matching HLA type, together with CMV infection, was signaled by public TCR beta signatures.

The CDR3 loop spans 15 amino acids. The V gene lost 7 bases and the J gene lost 0 bases, with 10 bases spanning the gap. Germline V gene sequence: CDR1 SNHLY, CDR2 FYNNEI. TCRdb ran MiXCR on the reads and lists one entry per CDR3 protein. Among about 27,000 distinct CDR3 sequences listed, about 20% were seen once. This TCR derives from a human donor in good health (CMV status not recorded). Some clones in this sample may be carry-over from other donors' samples. V and J are TRBV2 and TRBJ1-6; a possible D gene is TRBD1 (6 bases). Here the sequenced sample was CD8+ T cells from cultured PBMCs, taken from culture after CMV antigen stimulation. For the CDR3, the DNA is TGTGCCAGCAAGGAGGACAGCTCCTATAATTCACCCCTCCACTTT. Protein product: CASKEDSSYNSPLHF.